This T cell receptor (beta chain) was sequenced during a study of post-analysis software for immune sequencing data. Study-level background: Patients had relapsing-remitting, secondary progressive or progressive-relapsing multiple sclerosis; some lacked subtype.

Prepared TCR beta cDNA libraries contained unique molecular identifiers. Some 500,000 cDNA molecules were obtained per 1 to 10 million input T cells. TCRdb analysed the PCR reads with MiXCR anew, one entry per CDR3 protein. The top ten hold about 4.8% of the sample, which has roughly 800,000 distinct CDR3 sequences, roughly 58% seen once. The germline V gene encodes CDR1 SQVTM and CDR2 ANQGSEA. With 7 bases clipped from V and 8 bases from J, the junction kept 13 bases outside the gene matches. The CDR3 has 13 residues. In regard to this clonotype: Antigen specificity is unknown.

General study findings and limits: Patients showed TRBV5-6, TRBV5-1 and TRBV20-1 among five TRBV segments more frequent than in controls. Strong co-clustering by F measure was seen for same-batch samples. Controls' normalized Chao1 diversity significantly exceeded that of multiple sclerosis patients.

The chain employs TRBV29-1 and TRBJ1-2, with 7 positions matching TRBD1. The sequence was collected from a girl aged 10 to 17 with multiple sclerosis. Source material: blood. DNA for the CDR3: TGCAGCGGGTGGGACAGTGGACACGGAGGCTACACCTTC. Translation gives CSGWDSGHGGYTF.